This T cell receptor (beta chain) was recorded in a study of shared T cell receptors in the human thymus. This table comes from immunoSEQ multiplex PCR, and its TCRdb copy is limited to in-frame clones, with some not included. The sample records 600,000 or so clones, approximately 87% being singletons. The J segment lost 4 bases and the V segment lost 4 bases, leaving 11 bases of the junction unmatched. CDR1 and CDR2 (germline): SGDLS, YYNGEE. This CDR3 has 16 amino acids. This same sample was also taken into another study, of human thymus T cells. As that report states: Donation was from healthy Finnish infants who were having corrective surgery that addressed congenital heart defects. Resections from corrective heart surgery supplied the thymus tissue. V and J gene usage appeared biased in thymic and blood repertoires. Highly overlapping thymic repertoires in unrelated individuals were reported by related research.

The V gene is TRBV9, the J gene TRBJ1-5; TRBD1 aligns across 7 bases. The source material was thymocytes. The clonotype originates from a boy under three years old with a congenital heart defect. The CDR3 loop is CASSPKSGQLNQPQHF. CDR3 sequence (DNA): TGTGCCAGCAGCCCGAAGTCGGGACAGCTAAATCAGCCCCAGCATTTT.